Listed here are 30 T cell receptor beta chains from one sample, sequenced in a study of T cells after yellow fever vaccination. Using its own MiXCR run on the 5' RACE reads, TCRdb lists one record per CDR3 protein. The table has roughly 330,000 distinct CDR3 sequences, almost 4% seen once. Sequenced material: PBMCs, taken 5 days after the yellow fever booster vaccination. The receptors were gathered from a man aged 18 to 29 who received the YFV17D yellow fever vaccine.

On this clonotype: Possible read error: a much larger clone is one base away. V gene TRBV6-5 combines with J gene TRBJ1-2; 7 nucleotides agree with TRBD1. The CDR3 sequence is 17 residues long. CDR1 and CDR2 from the germline V gene are MNHEY and SVGAGI. CDR3 loop: CASSYSIGSQGSYGCTF. The CDR3 DNA is TGTGCCAGCAGTTACTCGATTGGGTCACAGGGGAGTTATGGCTGCACCTTC.

In its sample, this clonotype was seen many times. The chain uses TRBV12-3 or TRBV12-4 and TRBJ2-1; D possibly uses TRBD1 or TRBD2 (5 bases each). V was pared by 1 base and J by 8 bases, with 9 bases between. The CDR3 length is 13 residues. CDR3 in amino acids: CASSLGWDDEQFF. The CDR3, as DNA: TGTGCCAGCAGTTTAGGGTGGGACGATGAGCAGTTCTTC.

The chain is built from TRBV5-5 and TRBJ2-1, with D possibly TRBD1 on 5 matching bases. V gave up 4 bases and J gave up 8 bases, with 13 bases separating them. CDR3 length equals 13 residues. Germline CDR1 is SGHKS and CDR2 is YYEKEE (reference sequence). The CDR3 is CASSLKGMDEQFF. The CDR3 DNA reads TGTGCCAGCAGCCTTAAGGGGATGGATGAGCAGTTCTTC.

In this sample, this clonotype turned up many times. V is TRBV12-3 or TRBV12-4 and J is TRBJ1-5; D not certain. The V gene lost 6 bases and the J gene lost 6 bases, with 21 bases spanning the gap. This CDR3 region has 16 residues. CDR3 in amino acids: CASSSIRKGFGQPQHF. In nucleotides, the CDR3 is TGTGCCAGCAGCTCCATCAGGAAGGGCTTCGGTCAGCCCCAGCATTTT.

This chain uses TRBV7-3 with TRBJ2-1, with TRBD1 matching 8 bases. Germline V lookup: CDR1 SGHTA, CDR2 FQGTGA. The CDR3 runs 15 residues. The V and J ends lost 5 bases and 5 bases, in that order; junction bases with no gene match: 8. The CDR3 reads CASSQGALPNNEQFF. The CDR3 DNA reads as TGTGCCAGCAGCCAGGGGGCCCTACCTAACAATGAGCAGTTCTTC.

The rearrangement uses TRBV5-4 and TRBJ2-3; D not certain. Germline CDR1 and CDR2: SGHNT and YYREEE (reference sequence). The CDR3 totals 13 residues. V dropped 0 bases and J dropped 5 bases, with 7 bases sitting between them. The CDR3 bases are TGTGCCAGCAGCTTGGCCTTTCAAGATACGCAGTATTTT. Translation: CASSLAFQDTQYF.

This clonotype was recorded many times. This sequence joins TRBV7-6 and TRBJ2-2; D ambiguous. Germline V gene lookup returns CDR1 SGHVS and CDR2 FNYEAQ. The CDR3 is 13 residues long. Trimming stripped 4 bases from V and 4 bases from J, with 7 bases between. Here the CDR3 reads CASSSGVTGELFF. Written as DNA, the CDR3 is TGTGCCAGCAGCTCAGGTGTCACCGGGGAGCTGTTTTTT. The full variable domain, with the rest looked up from reference TRBV7-6 and TRBJ2-2, is GAGVSQSPRYKVTKRGQDVALRCDPISGHVSLYWYRQALGQGPEFLTYFNYEAQQDKSGLPNDRFSAERPEGSISTLTIQRTEQRDSAMYRCASSSGVTGELFFGEGSRLTVL.

This clonotype was seen ten or more times. The CDR3 loop reads CASSTLGRPLSTDTQYF. The CDR3 DNA follows: TGTGCCAGCAGCACCCTCGGGCGACCCCTTAGCACAGATACGCAGTATTTT. This chain links TRBV7-2 with TRBJ2-3, with D uncertain. In germline, CDR1 is SGHTA, CDR2 FQGNSA. V was trimmed by 5 bases and J by 0 bases, leaving 18 bases between them. The CDR3 is 17 amino acids.

The rearrangement joins TRBV2 to TRBJ2-1, with TRBD1 identical over 7 bases. This CDR3 comprises 16 residues. Trimming cost V 5 bases and J 7 bases; bases outside gene matches: 14. Germline V gene lookup returns CDR1 SNHLY and CDR2 FYNNEI. CDR3 residues: CASSQDRVRLGNEQFF. The CDR3 DNA follows: TGTGCCAGCAGTCAAGACAGGGTGAGGTTGGGGAATGAGCAGTTCTTC.

This clonotype was seen at least ten times. The rearrangement uses TRBV20-1 and TRBJ2-1; D gene ambiguous. Germline V CDR1 and CDR2: DFQATT, SNEGSKA (reference sequence). CDR3 length: 12 residues. Trimming stripped 2 bases from V and 7 bases from J, with 9 bases between. The CDR3 DNA is TGCAGTGCTAGACTAGTTGGAAATGAGCAGTTCTTC. It encodes CSARLVGNEQFF.

The V and J genes are TRBV7-2 and TRBJ2-5, with 9 bases that match TRBD2. The CDR3 loop spans 19 amino acids. V shed 1 base and J 0 bases; nucleotides not matched to a gene: 12. The germline V gene encodes CDR1 SGHTA and CDR2 FQGNSA. The CDR3: CASSLGLAGALLYQETQYF. In DNA, the CDR3 is TGTGCCAGCAGCTTAGGCTTAGCGGGGGCGCTCCTGTACCAAGAGACCCAGTACTTC.

Turning to this clonotype: A junction end diverges from the germline sequence, so it may reflect a read error. V gene TRBV5-1 combines with J gene TRBJ2-3; perhaps TRBD2 as D (5 bases). The CDR3 has 13 residues. CDR1 and CDR2 (germline): SGHRS, YFSETQ. CDR3 loop: CASSLRGTDTHYF. The CDR3 region has the DNA TGCGCCAGCAGCTTGCGGGGAACAGATACGCACTATTTT.

This clonotype was counted between two and nine times. V gene TRBV7-2 combines with J gene TRBJ1-1; tentatively, D is TRBD1 (6 bases). V was cut by 8 bases and J by 1 base, with 14 bases left in between. CDR3 size: 14 residues. Germline V gives CDR1 SGHTA, CDR2 FQGNSA. CDR3 sequence reads: CASQPGAGNTEAFF. In nucleotides, the CDR3 is TGTGCCAGCCAGCCAGGGGCTGGGAACACTGAAGCTTTCTTT.

This clonotype turned up a few times. The chain employs TRBV24-1 and TRBJ2-6; unclear D gene. The CDR3 runs 13 residues. Germline V gives CDR1 KGHDR, CDR2 SFDVKD. V was trimmed by 8 bases and J by 2 bases, leaving 6 bases between them. In DNA, the CDR3 is TGTGCCACCATGGGTGCTGGGGCCAACGTCCTGACTTTC. This encodes CATMGAGANVLTF.

The chain employs TRBV18 and TRBJ1-3; 9 bases map to TRBD1. CDR1 and CDR2 (germline): KGHSH, LQKENI. The V and J ends lost 4 bases and 6 bases, in that order; junction bases with no gene match: 1. The CDR3 covers 13 residues. The CDR3 spells CASSRDRENTIYF. The CDR3 DNA is TGTGCCAGCTCACGGGACAGGGAAAACACCATATATTTT.

The CDR3: CASSSADSAYNEQFF. For the CDR3, the DNA is TGTGCCAGCAGCTCCGCCGACAGTGCCTACAATGAGCAGTTCTTC. The rearrangement joins TRBV11-2 to TRBJ2-1; D is perhaps TRBD1 (5 bases). There are 15 residues in the CDR3. Trimming shortened V by 4 bases and J by 2 bases, and 12 bases separated the two germline ends. In germline, CDR1 is SGHAT, CDR2 FQNNGV.

The chain has TRBV11-2 and TRBJ2-7; 12 positions agree with TRBD2. CDR3 length: 16 amino acids. Trimming took 1 base from V and 2 from J; bases not matched to a gene: 3. Germline CDR1 reads SGHAT; CDR2 reads FQNNGV. CDR3 region: CASSLGPSGGAYEQYF. CDR3 sequence (DNA): TGTGCCAGCAGCTTAGGCCCTAGCGGGGGGGCCTACGAGCAGTACTTC. Combining the CDR3 with reference TRBV11-2 and TRBJ2-7 gives the whole variable domain EAGVAQSPRYKIIEKRQSVAFWCNPISGHATLYWYQQILGQGPKLLIQFQNNGVVDDSQLPKDRFSAERLKGVDSTLKIQPAKLEDSAVYLCASSLGPSGGAYEQYFGPGTRLTVT.

This clonotype has a handful of counts. The chain is built from TRBV6-5 and TRBJ1-2, with 8 positions matching TRBD1. The CDR3 spans 14 residues. V dropped 7 bases and J dropped 4; count of bases not matched to a gene: 8. CDR1 and CDR2 from the germline V gene are MNHEY and SVGAGI. The CDR3 region is CASNTLGQAYGYTF. CDR3 nucleotide sequence: TGTGCCAGCAATACCTTGGGACAGGCCTATGGCTACACCTTC.

The genes are TRBV25-1 and TRBJ1-2; D is unresolved. The CDR3 spans 13 residues. V gave up 6 bases and J gave up 4 bases, with 12 bases separating them. From germline, CDR1 is MGHDK and CDR2 SYGVNS. CDR3: CASSPTLFYGYTF. CDR3 coding DNA: TGTGCCAGCAGCCCAACTCTGTTCTATGGCTACACCTTC.

The V call is TRBV7-2, the J call TRBJ1-5; D is unresolved. Germline CDR1 reads SGHTA; CDR2 reads FQGNSA. The V and J ends lost 3 bases and 1 base respectively, with 7 bases between them. This CDR3 is 14 amino acids long. This CDR3 is CASSFSQSNQPQHF. CDR3 coding DNA: TGTGCCAGCAGCTTTAGCCAGAGCAATCAGCCCCAGCATTTT.

In this sample, this clonotype turned up a few times. The chain carries TRBV12-3 or TRBV12-4 and TRBJ1-4; D uncertain. The V end was cut by 4 bases, the J end by 8 bases, with 11 bases between. This CDR3 region has 13 residues. This CDR3 reads CASSYQSEEKLFF. The CDR3 DNA reads as TGTGCCAGCAGTTACCAAAGCGAAGAAAAACTGTTTTTT.

The sample holds many counts of this clonotype. This sequence joins TRBV14 and TRBJ1-1; D not certain. V lost 2 bases and J lost 5, with 6 bases in between. Germline V gene sequence: CDR1 SGHDN, CDR2 FVKESK. The CDR3 covers 12 residues. CDR3 DNA: TGTGCCAGCAGCCAACAGAGGACTGAAGCTTTCTTT. Translating it yields CASSQQRTEAFF. The full variable domain, its missing parts supplied by reference TRBV14 and TRBJ1-1, is EAGVTQFPSHSVIEKGQTVTLRCDPISGHDNLYWYRRVMGKEIKFLLHFVKESKQDESGMPNNRFLAERTGGTYSTLKVQPAELEDSGVYFCASSQQRTEAFFGQGTRLTVV.

This clonotype is labeled medium-sized. The chain has TRBV27 and TRBJ2-5; 11 bases are shared with TRBD2. The V gene's germline CDR1 is MNHEY and CDR2 SMNVEV (reference sequence). The V segment lost 6 bases and the J segment 5 bases; nucleotides outside the gene matches: 11. CDR3 length equals 16 residues. The CDR3 reads CASRTYSGGARETQYF. The CDR3 nucleotides are TGTGCCAGCAGGACCTATAGCGGGGGGGCCCGGGAGACCCAGTACTTC.

V and J are TRBV12-3 or TRBV12-4 and TRBJ2-7; 10 bases map to TRBD1. The CDR3 is 15 residues long. V lost 2 bases to trimming and J lost 2 bases; unmatched junction nucleotides: 3. In DNA, the CDR3 is TGTGCCAGCAGTTTAAGGGACAGGGGCCCCTACGAGCAGTACTTC. Translated, it gives CASSLRDRGPYEQYF.

This chain uses TRBV20-1 with TRBJ2-7, with TRBD2 as a possible D gene (5 bases). This CDR3 contains 16 residues. The germline V gene encodes CDR1 DFQATT and CDR2 SNEGSKA (reference sequence). V lost 0 bases and J 2 bases, leaving 17 bases between the germline ends. As DNA, the CDR3 is TGCAGTGCTAGAGATCGGAGGTTGCGCTCACCCTACGAGCAGTACGTC. This encodes CSARDRRLRSPYEQYV.

This clonotype was detected ten times or more. The V and J genes are TRBV7-2 and TRBJ1-3; TRBD1 might be the D (6 bases). The CDR3 has 14 amino acids. The V gene's germline CDR1 is SGHTA and CDR2 FQGNSA. The V gene lost 5 bases and the J gene lost 0 bases, with 8 bases spanning the gap. The CDR3 loop is CASSEQGSGNTIYF. The CDR3 DNA reads as TGTGCCAGCAGCGAACAGGGCTCTGGAAACACCATATATTTT.

This clonotype was counted many times. The V gene is TRBV6-2 or TRBV6-3, the J gene TRBJ2-7; no clear D. The CDR3 consists of 9 residues. Germline CDR1 MNHEY, CDR2 SVGEGT. Trimming removed 7 bases at V and 9 bases at J, with 7 bases between. CDR3 in DNA: TGTGCCAGCACGCCGACGCAGTACGTC. It yields the protein CASTPTQYV.

In this sample, this clonotype turned up many times. The chain carries TRBV12-3 or TRBV12-4 and TRBJ2-7; D gene unclear. Trimming shortened V by 5 bases and J by 5 bases, and 16 bases separated the two germline ends. This CDR3 has 14 amino acids. The CDR3 here is CASSPLPPADEQYF. CDR3 sequence (DNA): TGTGCCAGCAGTCCCTTACCCCCCGCTGACGAGCAGTACTTC.

The rearrangement uses TRBV4-1 and TRBJ2-1; 10 bases match TRBD1. The trim removed 4 bases at V and 8 bases at J, leaving 5 bases unmatched. Germline V lookup: CDR1 MGHRA, CDR2 YSYEKL. The CDR3 spans 14 residues. This CDR3 reads CASSRGQGVYEQFF. Written as DNA, the CDR3 is TGCGCCAGCAGCCGAGGACAGGGGGTCTATGAGCAGTTCTTC.

This clonotype was counted between two and nine times. The rearrangement joins TRBV6-5 to TRBJ2-7; tentatively, D is TRBD1 (6 bases). V gave up 6 bases and J gave up 4 bases, with 13 bases separating them. From germline, CDR1 is MNHEY and CDR2 SVGAGI. CDR3 length: 13 amino acids. The CDR3: CASRPTGSYEQYV. The CDR3 DNA sequence: TGTGCCAGCAGACCGACAGGATCTTACGAGCAGTACGTC.